These 30 T cell receptor beta chains share one sample of origin, sequenced in a study of cytomegalovirus exposure and HLA in healthy donors. The PCR contained 60 Vbeta and 13 Jbeta primers. Produced via immunoSEQ multiplex PCR; TCRdb's table is partial and in-frame only. The repertoire has 200,000 to 250,000 clones, around four fifths of them found once; the top ten carry less than 3%. The sample comprised PBMCs. Every receptor here comes from a woman aged 60-75 years in good health and CMV-seropositive.

The chain links TRBV19 to TRBJ1-1; D possibly corresponds to TRBD1 (5 bases). Germline values: CDR1 LNHDA, CDR2 SQIVND (reference sequence). The CDR3 loop spans 13 amino acids. Trimming stripped 5 bases from V and 5 bases from J, with 12 bases between. The chain's CDR3 is CASSAQGKTEAFF. The CDR3 nucleotides read TGTGCCAGTAGTGCCCAGGGTAAGACTGAAGCTTTCTTT.

This chain's CDR3 is CASSVQGAESPLHF. The CDR3 bases are TGTGCCAGCAGTGTACAGGGGGCGGAATCACCCCTCCACTTT. This chain connects TRBV6-1 to TRBJ1-6; 9 bases align to TRBD1. V was pared by 4 bases and J by 10 bases, with 5 bases of the junction left unmatched. The germline V gene has CDR1 MNHNS and CDR2 SASEGT. There are 14 residues in the CDR3.

The J gene is TRBJ1-1, the V gene TRBV7-2, with no clear D. V dropped 2 bases and J dropped 10 bases, with 14 bases sitting between them. The CDR3 contains 13 residues. Germline CDR1 and CDR2: SGHTA and FQGNSA. CDR3 DNA: TGTGCCAGCAGCTTATTTTCCCCCGGCGGAGCTTTCTTT. Protein product: CASSLFSPGGAFF.

J is TRBJ2-7 and V is TRBV9; 11 bases are a match to TRBD1. V lost 0 bases, J lost 7 bases, and 3 bases stayed unmatched. The CDR3 totals 14 residues. CDR1 is SGDLS, CDR2 YYNGEE, per germline. CDR3 amino acids: CASSVGTGGWEQYF. CDR3 bases: TGTGCCAGCAGCGTAGGGACAGGGGGCTGGGAGCAGTACTTC.

The table lists this clone with a count of one. This chain links TRBV7-2 with TRBJ2-5, with D tentatively TRBD1 (5 bases). V lost 4 bases and J 2 bases, leaving 11 bases between the germline ends. Germline V gives CDR1 SGHTA, CDR2 FQGNSA. The CDR3 is 14 amino acids. Written as DNA, the CDR3 is TGTGCCAGCAGCTCAACTGGGGCACAAGAGACCCAGTACTTC. It yields the protein CASSSTGAQETQYF.

The genes are TRBV5-1 and TRBJ2-5, with 7 nucleotides matching TRBD2. This CDR3 is built from 14 residues. The V gene end was trimmed by 5 bases and the J gene end by 5 bases; junction bases not matched to a gene: 9. CDR1 and CDR2 (germline): SGHRS, YFSETQ. As DNA, the CDR3 is TGCGCCAGCAGTAGTCCTCAGGGAGGGGAGACCCAGTACTTC. This translates into CASSSPQGGETQYF.

The chain uses TRBV5-1 and TRBJ2-7, with 12 bases fitting TRBD2. The germline CDR1 and CDR2 sequences are SGHRS and YFSETQ. The J segment lost 7 bases and the V segment lost 4 bases, leaving 9 bases of the junction unmatched. The CDR3 consists of 15 residues. The CDR3 bases are TGCGCCAGCAGCCCTAGACTAGCGGGGGAGAGAGAGCAGTACTTC. This codes for CASSPRLAGEREQYF.

The chain couples TRBV21-1 to TRBJ1-1. TRBV21-1 is a pseudogene. CDR3 length: 16 residues. CDR3: CASSKGGRRENTEAFF. The CDR3 DNA sequence: TGTGCCAGCAGCAAAGGAGGTAGGAGGGAAAACACTGAAGCTTTCTTT.

The chain couples TRBV6-5 to TRBJ2-1; D is unclear. CDR1 and CDR2 (germline): MNHEY, SVGAGI. Deletions cut 4 bases from V and 0 bases from J, with 13 bases between. The CDR3 is 16 residues long. CDR3 region: CASSSRGISSYNEQFF. DNA for the CDR3: TGTGCCAGCAGTTCCCGAGGAATAAGCTCCTACAATGAGCAGTTCTTC.

The chain links TRBV30 to TRBJ2-7, with a possible D match to TRBD1 (6 bases). CDR1 and CDR2 (germline): GTSNPN, SVGIG (reference sequence). The germline V and J ends were trimmed by 1 base and 4 bases, with 8 bases remaining between them. This CDR3 contains 12 residues. DNA for the CDR3: TGTGCCTGGAGTGAACAGGGTTACGAGCAGTACTTC. It yields the protein CAWSEQGYEQYF.

The V gene is TRBV28, the J gene TRBJ1-4, with D perhaps matching TRBD1 (5 bases). V lost 6 bases to trimming and J lost 8 bases, with 16 bases between them. Germline loops: CDR1 MDHEN, CDR2 SYDVKM. CDR3 length: 14 amino acids. The CDR3 loop is CASSPPGGVEKLFF. Here the CDR3 DNA reads TGTGCCAGCAGCCCCCCCGGGGGTGTCGAAAAACTGTTTTTT.

The genes are TRBV5-6 and TRBJ2-2, with 7 positions matching TRBD1. Germline CDR1 is SGHDT and CDR2 is YYEEEE. The CDR3 contains 17 residues. V was clipped by 4 bases and J by 0 bases; unmatched bases: 9. The CDR3 loop reads CASSTTVGQSNTGELFF. The CDR3, as DNA: TGTGCCAGCAGCACCACTGTGGGACAGTCGAACACCGGGGAGCTGTTTTTT.

The chain combines TRBV5-1 with TRBJ2-5; D is undetermined. The CDR3 is 13 residues long. Germline V gives CDR1 SGHRS, CDR2 YFSETQ. V gave up 4 bases and J gave up 4 bases, with 11 bases separating them. CDR3 residues: CASSREVLETQYF. The DNA for the CDR3 is TGCGCCAGCAGCAGAGAGGTGTTAGAGACCCAGTACTTC. Based on the CDR3 plus reference TRBV5-1 and TRBJ2-5, the full variable domain is KAGVTQTPRYLIKTRGQQVTLSCSPISGHRSVSWYQQTPGQGLQFLFEYFSETQRNKGNFPGRFSGRQFSNSRSEMNVSTLELGDSALYLCASSREVLETQYFGPGTRLLVL.

The V gene is TRBV5-5, the J gene TRBJ2-2, with 7 bases lining up with TRBD2. Germline CDR1 SGHKS, CDR2 YYEKEE (reference sequence). Trimming cost V 4 bases and J 4 bases; bases outside gene matches: 13. The CDR3 is 17 amino acids. This CDR3 is CASSRAPLAGVTGELFF. In DNA, the CDR3 is TGTGCCAGCAGCCGCGCCCCACTCGCGGGAGTCACCGGGGAGCTGTTTTTT.

The chain joins TRBV18 to TRBJ1-2; a weak D match, TRBD1 (5 bases). CDR1 is KGHSH and CDR2 is LQKENI in the germline V gene. Deletions cut 4 bases from V and 8 bases from J, with 17 bases between. The length of the CDR3 is 14 residues. DNA of the CDR3: TGTGCCAGCTCACTAGGACCCGGGGGAGGCGGCTACACCTTC. Its translation is CASSLGPGGGGYTF.

This clone was seen more than once but under ten times. The chain couples TRBV6-1 to TRBJ1-2; D is possibly TRBD1 (5 bases). Per germline, CDR1 MNHNS and CDR2 SASEGT. The CDR3 covers 17 residues. With 3 bases removed from V and 8 bases from J, the gap between germline ends came to 25 bases. In DNA form, the CDR3 reads TGTGCCAGCAGTGATCACACAGCCCAGGGCCCTCGACGGGGCTACACCTTC. Protein: CASSDHTAQGPRRGYTF.

This sequence joins TRBV14 and TRBJ2-2; a weak D match, TRBD2 (7 bases). The V and J ends lost 3 bases and 9 bases respectively, with 11 bases between them. The CDR3 contains 13 residues. CDR1 and CDR2 (germline): SGHDN, FVKESK. In nucleotides, the CDR3 is TGTGCCAGCAGCCATGGCGGGGGCCGGGAGCTGTTTTTT. Translating it yields CASSHGGGRELFF. Drawing the rest from reference TRBV14 and TRBJ2-2, the complete variable domain is EAGVTQFPSHSVIEKGQTVTLRCDPISGHDNLYWYRRVMGKEIKFLLHFVKESKQDESGMPNNRFLAERTGGTYSTLKVQPAELEDSGVYFCASSHGGGRELFFGEGSRLTVL.

V usage is TRBV5-1 and J usage is TRBJ2-1; 8 bases fit TRBD1. There are 16 residues in the CDR3. J gave up 0 bases and V 2 bases, and 4 bases lay outside the gene matches. CDR1 and CDR2 (germline): SGHRS, YFSETQ. Written as DNA, the CDR3 is TGCGCCAGCAGCTTACGGACAGGGAGCTCCTACAATGAGCAGTTCTTC. Its protein product is CASSLRTGSSYNEQFF.

This clone has only a few counts. V and J are TRBV6-6 and TRBJ2-2, with D possibly being TRBD2 (5 bases). The germline V gene has CDR1 MNHNY and CDR2 SVGAGI (reference sequence). Trimming took 7 bases from V and 3 from J, leaving 18 bases between them. The CDR3 consists of 16 residues. CDR3 nucleotide sequence: TGTGCCAGCACCAAGCGGCTAGCTACGTACACCGGGGAGCTGTTTTTT. It is translated as CASTKRLATYTGELFF.

The chain has TRBV18 and TRBJ2-3; D not certain. Germline V lookup: CDR1 KGHSH, CDR2 LQKENI. The V and J ends lost 0 bases and 2 bases respectively, with 12 bases between them. The CDR3 sequence is 16 residues long. CDR3 loop: CASSPPTVTYTDTQYF. The CDR3 bases are TGTGCCAGCTCACCACCCACCGTGACATACACAGATACGCAGTATTTT.

The CDR3 loop is CASSYSGDGNQPQHF. CDR3 coding DNA: TGTGCCAGCAGTTACTCAGGGGATGGCAATCAGCCCCAGCATTTT. The chain couples TRBV6-5 to TRBJ1-5, with D possibly TRBD1 on 5 matching bases. Germline values: CDR1 MNHEY, CDR2 SVGAGI. The length of the CDR3 is 15 residues. The ends were cut back, 0 bases at V and 2 bases at J, with 8 bases in the middle.

J is TRBJ2-3 and V is TRBV10-3, with 7 bases identical to TRBD1. Trimming took 6 bases from V and 3 from J; bases not matched to a gene: 9. The germline V gene has CDR1 ENHRY and CDR2 SYGVKD. This CDR3 is built from 15 residues. In DNA form, the CDR3 reads TGTGCCATCAGAACCGACAGGGCAGAAACAGATACGCAGTATTTT. Translated, it gives CAIRTDRAETDTQYF.

This chain uses TRBV7-2 with TRBJ1-5, with TRBD1 as a possible D gene (5 bases). Germline loops: CDR1 SGHTA, CDR2 FQGNSA. This CDR3 region has 16 residues. Trimming pared 5 bases from V and 0 bases from J, leaving 14 bases between. CDR3 loop: CASSPTGWNSNQPQHF. The CDR3 DNA reads as TGTGCCAGCAGCCCAACAGGATGGAATAGCAATCAGCCCCAGCATTTT.

J is TRBJ2-3 and V is TRBV11-2, with D possibly TRBD2 on 5 matching bases. This CDR3 has 12 amino acids. The germline CDR1 and CDR2 sequences are SGHAT and FQNNGV. V was shortened by 5 bases and J by 4 bases, with 7 bases between the two germline ends. The CDR3 DNA reads TGTGCCAGCAGCACGAGGGCAGATACGCAGTATTTT. Translating gives CASSTRADTQYF.

The chain is built from TRBV19 and TRBJ1-1; D is perhaps TRBD1 (5 bases). The CDR3 consists of 14 residues. The germline V gene encodes CDR1 LNHDA and CDR2 SQIVND (reference sequence). Trimming shortened V by 6 bases and J by 3 bases, and 14 bases separated the two germline ends. CDR3 bases: TGTGCCAGTAGACCACGTGGCAGGGACACTGAAGCTTTCTTT. Amino acids: CASRPRGRDTEAFF.

The genes are TRBV18 and TRBJ1-4; 7 bases fit TRBD1. V lost 2 bases and J lost 8; bases outside the gene matches: 8. From germline, CDR1 is KGHSH and CDR2 LQKENI. CDR3 length: 15 residues. The CDR3 is CASSPGARGNEKLFF. As DNA, the CDR3 is TGTGCCAGCTCACCAGGGGCCAGGGGGAACGAAAAACTGTTTTTT.

CDR3 in amino acids: CASSQQQGASYGYTF. The CDR3 region has the DNA TGCGCCAGCAGCCAACAACAGGGGGCTAGCTATGGCTACACCTTC. This chain joins TRBV4-1 and TRBJ1-2; 9 bases align to TRBD1. This CDR3 has 15 residues. V was pared by 2 bases and J by 4 bases, with 5 bases of the junction left unmatched. The germline V gene encodes CDR1 MGHRA and CDR2 YSYEKL.

As regards this clone: One junction end disagrees with the germline gene, perhaps due to a read error. V gene TRBV7-9 combines with J gene TRBJ1-3; possible D gene TRBD1, 6 bases. The CDR3 has 15 residues. CDR1 SEHNR and CDR2 FQNEAQ come from the germline V gene (reference sequence). CDR3 residues: CSSSSGGAPGNTIYF. CDR3 nucleotides: TGTTCCAGCAGCTCCGGGGGGGCGCCAGGAAACACCATATATTTT.

For the CDR3, the DNA is TGTGCCAGCCAGCGGGTGGGGCAGGCCTCTAATGAAAAACTGTTTTTT. This translates into CASQRVGQASNEKLFF. V gene TRBV13 combines with J gene TRBJ1-4; D possibly corresponds to TRBD1 (5 bases). Germline V gene lookup returns CDR1 PRHDT and CDR2 FYEKMQ (reference sequence). The CDR3 totals 16 residues. V lost 8 bases and J 3 bases, leaving 19 bases between the germline ends.

The rearrangement joins TRBV5-1 to TRBJ1-1; TRBD1 aligns across 8 bases. CDR3 length: 14 residues. The V segment lost 6 bases and the J segment 4 bases; nucleotides outside the gene matches: 8. Germline CDR1 SGHRS, CDR2 YFSETQ. CDR3 loop: CASKEQGEFTEAFF. The CDR3 DNA reads as TGCGCCAGCAAAGAACAGGGGGAGTTCACTGAAGCTTTCTTT.